The 11 T cell receptor beta chains presented below share a single source sample, sequenced in a study of OX40 agonist ivuxolimab in advanced cancers. The method was immunoSEQ multiplex PCR; TCRdb's version includes in-frame clones alone and lacks a portion of them. Of tens of thousands of clones listed, roughly 84% were seen once; the top ten hold roughly 3%. Sequencing used CD4+ or CD8+ T cells sorted from blood, obtained in a trial of the OX40 agonist ivuxolimab. Source of these receptors: an adult with an advanced solid tumor such as melanoma, head and neck, liver or kidney cancer.

Concerning this clone: Germline is not matched at one junction end, which may reflect a read error. The chain has TRBV15 and TRBJ2-1; 7 positions agree with TRBD2. This CDR3 is 14 amino acids long. Per germline, CDR1 LNHNV and CDR2 YYDKDF (reference sequence). The CDR3 DNA follows: TGTGCCACCAGCAGGGGCCGGGACTACCATGAGCAGTTCTTC. The encoded protein is CATSRGRDYHEQFF.

The sample holds one count of this clone. CDR3 coding DNA: TGTGCCAGCAGTTACCCGGGGCCCTCAGGGGGTAATGAAAAACTGTTTTTT. Its translation is CASSYPGPSGGNEKLFF. The rearrangement links TRBV6-8 to TRBJ1-4; 7 bases agree with TRBD1. This CDR3 contains 17 residues. V lost 2 bases to trimming and J lost 4 bases; unmatched junction nucleotides: 10. Germline CDR1 MNHGY, CDR2 SAAAGT.

The gene calls are TRBV9 and TRBJ1-1; 10 bases map to TRBD1. Germline trimming cut 4 bases from V and 10 bases from J; bases unmatched to any gene: 7. The germline gives CDR1 SGDLS, CDR2 YYNGEE. The CDR3 extends over 13 amino acids. The CDR3 region has the DNA TGTGCCAGCAGCCAACCCGGGACAGGGGCAGCTTTCTTT. Translated, it gives CASSQPGTGAAFF.

The gene calls are TRBV5-1 and TRBJ1-1; D remains unclear. Germline V lookup: CDR1 SGHRS, CDR2 YFSETQ. Between the trimmed V and J ends, which lost 0 bases and 1 base, there was a span of 7 bases. This CDR3 is 14 amino acids long. CDR3 sequence reads: CASSLVLQNTEAFF. The CDR3 nucleotides are TGCGCCAGCAGCTTGGTTTTGCAGAACACTGAAGCTTTCTTT.

In the case of this clone: Other DNA variants within this sample encode the same CDR3. The chain employs TRBV10-1 and TRBJ2-7, with D hard to call. The CDR3 length is 13 residues. The V gene lost 2 bases and the J gene lost 2 bases, with 7 bases spanning the gap. Looked up from germline, CDR1 is WNHNN and CDR2 is SYGVQD (reference sequence). The CDR3 sequence: CASSEGPTYEQYF. CDR3 coding DNA: TGCGCCAGCAGTGAGGGCCCTACCTACGAGCAGTACTTC.

This rearrangement joins TRBV2 to TRBJ1-5, with unresolved D. In germline, CDR1 is SNHLY, CDR2 FYNNEI. The CDR3 has 14 residues. The V end lost 8 bases, the J end lost 0 bases, and 11 bases lay between the germline ends. The CDR3 DNA is TGTGCCAGCGGGAAGGGCTATAGCAATCAGCCCCAGCATTTT. Protein: CASGKGYSNQPQHF. Full variable domain (missing parts from reference TRBV2 and TRBJ1-5): EPEVTQTPSHQVTQMGQEVILRCVPISNHLYFYWYRQILGQKVEFLVSFYNNEISEKSEIFDDQFSVERPDGSNFTLKIRSTKLEDSAMYFCASGKGYSNQPQHFGDGTRLSIL.

This chain links TRBV25-1 with TRBJ1-3, with D possibly being TRBD1 (6 bases). There are 14 residues in the CDR3. Trimming took off 2 bases at V and 4 bases at J, with 9 bases between the two ends. The germline V gene has CDR1 MGHDK and CDR2 SYGVNS. This CDR3 reads CASSETGGGNTIYF. CDR3 DNA: TGTGCCAGCAGTGAAACCGGGGGCGGAAACACCATATATTTT.

The chain has TRBV7-8 and TRBJ1-2, with 7 bases matching TRBD1. V was clipped by 5 bases and J by 4 bases; unmatched bases: 7. Germline V gene sequence: CDR1 SGHVS, CDR2 FQNEAQ. This CDR3 contains 14 residues. Here the CDR3 reads CASSPSRGTYGYTF. For the CDR3, the DNA is TGTGCCAGCAGCCCAAGCAGGGGGACCTATGGCTACACCTTC.

The chain carries TRBV5-5 and TRBJ1-6; the D is unclear. Germline V gives CDR1 SGHKS, CDR2 YYEKEE (reference sequence). The CDR3 runs to 14 residues. V was trimmed by 7 bases and J by 5 bases, leaving 13 bases between them. The CDR3 loop reads CASSMRSDNSPLHF. CDR3 in DNA: TGTGCCAGCTCCATGAGGTCAGATAATTCACCCCTCCACTTT.

This clone was found once. The rearrangement joins TRBV7-8 to TRBJ2-3; no firm D call. This CDR3 has 13 residues. Trimming pared 5 bases from V and 4 bases from J, leaving 10 bases between. Germline V gives CDR1 SGHVS, CDR2 FQNEAQ. The CDR3 sequence is CASSLDLSDTQYF. CDR3 bases: TGTGCCAGCAGCCTAGATCTTTCAGATACGCAGTATTTT.

V gene TRBV11-3 combines with J gene TRBJ2-1, with D unclear. The germline V gene encodes CDR1 SGHNT and CDR2 YENEEA. The CDR3 extends over 15 amino acids. V was clipped by 2 bases and J by 7 bases, with 15 bases between them. CDR3 nucleotide sequence: TGTGCCAGCAGCTTAAGTGGCAGTTTGTCGAATGAGCAGTTCTTC. Residues: CASSLSGSLSNEQFF.